Described below is a single TCR beta chain sequence and its context. This clonotype occurred many times. It has no known antigen specificity. Base qualities are missing; no much larger clone stands one base away. Reading the germline V gene gives CDR1 SGHDN and CDR2 FVKESK. The CDR3 runs 14 amino acids, cysteine and phenylalanine included. The read is trimmed to its CDR3 DNA, 42 bases read in frame from base 1. V lost 2 bases and J lost 0 bases; the stretch between them is 2 bases long. The source of the sample is a study of blood T cells in healthy people across ages (dated by TCRdb to about 2015). For context, the study as a whole: In model experiments, template switching captured roughly one uniquely barcoded TCR beta cDNA molecule for every two T cells. To track age-related changes in TCR beta repertoire diversity, the study relied on deep sequencing normalized with unique cDNA molecular identifiers. The donors were divided into four age groups: young (average about 15 years), middle-aged (approximately 42), aged (around 67) and long-lived (about 79). To avoid experimental bias, donors of different ages were randomly spread across the sequencing lanes. Two additional independent replicas of 1 million unique cDNA reads from the same blood draw were analyzed for two donors (one aged 18 to 30 and one aged 80 or older). The research as a whole found: Observed TCR beta diversity per million T cells fell roughly linearly with age, and a significant reduction was already apparent by age around 39. Total diversity estimates from one million sequenced T cells were considered lower bounds and underestimates. The long-lived group showed more naive CD4+ T cells, fewer expanded clones and increased TCR diversity than the aged group, suggesting age selection. The percentage of naive T cells measured by flow cytometry correlated strongly with observed TCR beta diversity. Since profiling was done on bulk unsorted PBMCs, naive and antigen-experienced compartments could not be conclusively compared. The CMV infection status of donors was not known, potentially confounding age-related changes in expanded clonotypes.

The receptor library was made with 5' RACE. Instrument used: Illumina HiSeq 2500. A second PCR of roughly 6 to 11 cycles was performed with a sample-barcoded 5' primer and a J-beta primer mix. A unique molecular identifier was introduced onto each TCR beta cDNA molecule by a template-switch 5' adaptor carrying 12 random nucleotides. Each sample yielded at least 2.5 million CDR3-containing paired-end reads. The Mint cDNA synthesis kit, primed by a TRBC-specific oligonucleotide, was used to synthesize first-strand cDNA from all RNA. Following uracil-DNA glycosylase treatment, a first 18-cycle PCR with universal primers M1SS and BC2_uni_R was performed on all cDNA. The study's processing was this. Normalization of each sample was performed by random selection of 1 million high-quality reads, each carrying a distinct molecular identifier. Reads sharing molecular identifiers were discarded rather than binned into consensus sequences. MiTCR, run with a Q25 quality threshold and the strictest error-elimination algorithm, handled CDR3 identification, clonotype clustering and error correction. A nonparametric unseen species model using Euler transformation provided a lower-bound estimate of total TCR beta diversity. The public reads were run again by TCRdb, first through fastp at Q25 and then through MiXCR, and only productive beta chains were kept. Duplicate CDR3 protein sequences are folded into a single record with the most common DNA and genes. TCRdb, not the original authors, processed these V and J calls. This sample lists hundreds of thousands of distinct CDR3 sequences; 25% to 35% were detected once. The top ten clonotypes cover 17% of the sample.

The approximately 39 donors, aged about 6 to 95 years, were systemically healthy Caucasian individuals from Russia. Around 10 milliliters of peripheral blood were drawn from each donor into EDTA-treated Vacutainer tubes. Ficoll-Paque density-gradient centrifugation was used to isolate PBMCs, with at least 7 million per sample. Total RNA, at least 5 micrograms per sample, was extracted from PBMCs with Trizol reagent. For every donor, an aliquot of PBMCs went through flow cytometry to measure the percentages of naive CD45RAhigh/CD27high T cells. This receptor chain uses TRBV14 and TRBJ2-6; no D segment can be confidently identified. This TCR was recovered from a woman of 80 years or more in good health. The sequenced sample was blood. The CDR3 is CASSQHSGANVLTF. In nucleotides, the sequence is TGTGCCAGCAGCCAACACTCTGGGGCCAACGTCCTGACTTTC.